This TCR beta chain was identified during a study of T cells in localized non-small cell lung cancer. Method: immunoSEQ multiplex PCR; TCRdb's copy keeps in-frame clones and lacks some. This table has 25,000 to 35,000 clones, approximately 91% appearing once. This CDR3 region has 17 residues. Germline V gene sequence: CDR1 SGHRS, CDR2 YFSETQ. V lost 0 bases to trimming and J lost 4 bases, with 19 bases between them. Turning to this clone: Its antigen remains unidentified.

Notes on the study in general: Peak T cell clonality was found in uninvolved adjacent lung, exceeding tumor.

The gene calls are TRBV5-1 and TRBJ1-2, with a possible D match to TRBD1 (6 bases). The sequenced sample was peripheral blood, obtained before any cancer treatment. The clonotype originates from a female donor older than 55 with stage I lung adenocarcinoma. The DNA for the CDR3 is TGCGCCAGCAGCTTGGGGCCACAGGTGGGGGCCGTCTATGGCTACACCTTC. Protein: CASSLGPQVGAVYGYTF.